The next 16 T cell receptor beta chains were all read from a single sample in a study of blood T cell repertoires in COVID-19 (TCRdb year 2020). Library preparation was by the immunoSEQ multiplex PCR assay. TCRdb provides this immuneACCESS table in a form limited to in-frame rearrangements. Some clones are lacking; in checked studies, under half of them reflect an unresolved V gene, and why the rest are absent is not known. In this sample the table shows around 300,000 clones, around nine tenths of which occur a single time. Of the sample, 1.7% falls within the top ten clones. The specimen sequenced was PBMCs or T cells enriched from blood (not recorded which). The origin of the receptors is a woman aged 40 to 50 who had recovered from COVID-19.

This chain uses TRBV29-1 with TRBJ1-2; TRBD1 might be the D (6 bases). The CDR3 runs 15 residues. CDR1 is SQVTM, CDR2 ANQGSEA, per germline. V was pared by 5 bases and J by 0 bases, with 16 bases between. In nucleotides, the CDR3 is TGCAGCGTTCGTGACCAGGGGATGACTAACTATGGCTACACCTTC. It is translated as CSVRDQGMTNYGYTF.

The CDR3 DNA follows: TGTGCCACCCAGACAGGGGAAGTCACTGAAGCTTTCTTT. It codes for CATQTGEVTEAFF. V usage is TRBV2 and J usage is TRBJ1-1, with TRBD1 identical over 8 bases. The CDR3 contains 13 residues. Looked up from germline, CDR1 is SNHLY and CDR2 is FYNNEI. Germline trimming cut 10 bases from V and 4 bases from J; bases unmatched to any gene: 8.

The J gene is TRBJ2-1, the V gene TRBV27; 9 bases agree with TRBD2. After removal of 5 bases from V and 5 bases from J, the junction contained 7 bases not matched to a gene. The germline gives CDR1 MNHEY, CDR2 SMNVEV (reference sequence). The CDR3 has 15 amino acids. CDR3 sequence (DNA): TGTGCCAGCAGTGGATTAGCGGGAGTTGACAATGAGCAGTTCTTC. This codes for CASSGLAGVDNEQFF.

CDR3 protein: CASSLGQGVSNQPQHF. The CDR3 DNA sequence: TGTGCCAGCAGCTTGGGCCAGGGGGTTAGCAATCAGCCCCAGCATTTT. This chain uses TRBV5-8 with TRBJ1-5; TRBD1 aligns across 7 bases. Germline V gene data show CDR1 as SGHTS and CDR2 as YDEGEE. V dropped 0 bases and J dropped 0; count of bases not matched to a gene: 3. The CDR3 contains 16 residues.

The chain carries TRBV4-3 and TRBJ2-7; D may be TRBD2 (6 bases). This CDR3 is 14 amino acids long. The V end lost 0 bases, the J end lost 12 bases, and 18 bases lay between the germline ends. Germline V CDR1 and CDR2: LGHNA, YSLEER. The CDR3 DNA sequence: TGCGCCAGCAGCCAAGATCACTCTAGCGCCCCCCGGTACTTC. It specifies CASSQDHSSAPRYF.

The chain employs TRBV29-1 and TRBJ1-2, with 7 bases aligning to TRBD1. This CDR3 contains 12 residues. Trimming removed 6 bases from V and 5 bases from J; junction bases left unmatched: 6. Germline V gene data show CDR1 as SQVTM and CDR2 as ANQGSEA. CDR3 sequence (DNA): TGCAGCGTCGGGGACAGACAGTATGGCTACACCTTC. Encoded protein: CSVGDRQYGYTF. Filled out from reference TRBV29-1 and TRBJ1-2, the complete variable domain reads SAVISQKPSRDICQRGTSLTIQCQVDSQVTMMFWYRQQPGQSLTLIATANQGSEATYESGFVIDKFPISRPNLTFSTLTVSNMSPEDSSIYLCSVGDRQYGYTFGSGTRLTVV.

The chain couples TRBV3-1 (or the pseudogene TRBV3-2) to TRBJ1-1, with D maybe TRBD1 (5 bases). CDR1 LGHDT and CDR2 YNNKEL come from the germline V gene (reference sequence). CDR3 length: 15 residues. The V end was cut by 4 bases, the J end by 2 bases, with 14 bases between. CDR3 sequence (DNA): TGTGCCAGCAGCCCCCTTACACAGGTTAACACTGAAGCTTTCTTT. As protein: CASSPLTQVNTEAFF.

The chain recombines TRBV5-4 with TRBJ1-6; TRBD1 matches 7 bases. V was clipped by 1 base and J by 4 bases; unmatched bases: 2. The CDR3 has 15 residues. Germline CDR1 SGHNT, CDR2 YYREEE (reference sequence). The CDR3 reads CASSLKGAYNSPLHF. The CDR3 DNA reads TGTGCCAGCAGCTTGAAGGGGGCGTATAATTCACCCCTCCACTTT. The entire variable domain, with the rest obtained from reference TRBV5-4 and TRBJ1-6, is as follows: ETGVTQSPTHLIKTRGQQVTLRCSSQSGHNTVSWYQQALGQGPQFIFQYYREEENGRGNFPPRFSGLQFPNYSSELNVNALELDDSALYLCASSLKGAYNSPLHFGNGTRLTVT.

This clone was seen more than once but under ten times. This rearrangement joins TRBV3-1 (or the pseudogene TRBV3-2) to TRBJ1-3, with D perhaps matching TRBD1 (5 bases). V was clipped by 6 bases and J by 0 bases, with 18 bases between them. The CDR3 contains 17 residues. Germline V gene lookup returns CDR1 LGHDT and CDR2 YNNKEL (reference sequence). The CDR3 DNA is TGTGCCAGCAGTCAGCTATCGACAGTTCACTCTGGAAACACCATATATTTT. This translates into CASSQLSTVHSGNTIYF.

The CDR3 sequence: CASSVAPLAGDEQYF. CDR3 nucleotide sequence: TGTGCCAGCAGCGTAGCACCACTAGCGGGAGACGAGCAGTACTTC. The chain recombines TRBV9 with TRBJ2-7; the match to TRBD2 covers 11 bases. V lost 0 bases and J lost 5; bases outside the gene matches: 4. Germline loops: CDR1 SGDLS, CDR2 YYNGEE. The CDR3 loop spans 15 amino acids.

This clone was recorded a few times. This CDR3 reads CASSSSDREPTGELFF. In DNA form, the CDR3 reads TGCGCCAGCAGCTCGTCGGACAGGGAACCTACCGGGGAGCTGTTTTTT. The chain couples TRBV4-1 to TRBJ2-2; 8 bases line up with TRBD1. V lost 5 bases to trimming and J lost 5 bases; unmatched junction nucleotides: 10. CDR3 length equals 16 residues. Germline V gene sequence: CDR1 MGHRA, CDR2 YSYEKL.

This sequence joins TRBV19 and TRBJ1-1; 8 bases agree with TRBD1. Germline CDR1 LNHDA, CDR2 SQIVND (reference sequence). The CDR3 contains 15 residues. V lost 8 bases, J lost 0 bases, and 8 bases stayed unmatched. The CDR3 here is CASRRTGPMNTEAFF. CDR3 in DNA: TGTGCCAGTCGGAGGACAGGGCCAATGAACACTGAAGCTTTCTTT.

The chain is built from TRBV6-1 and TRBJ1-1; no clear D. Trimming stripped 3 bases from V and 3 bases from J, with 14 bases between. The CDR3 has 15 residues. CDR1 and CDR2 (germline): MNHNS, SASEGT. CDR3 sequence: CASSDPGGRDTEAFF. The CDR3 DNA follows: TGTGCCAGCAGTGACCCGGGAGGCCGAGACACTGAAGCTTTCTTT.

The chain employs TRBV18 and TRBJ2-1; possible D gene TRBD2, 5 bases. In germline, CDR1 is KGHSH, CDR2 LQKENI. The CDR3 has 12 residues. V lost 5 bases to trimming and J lost 7 bases, with 9 bases between them. The CDR3 sequence: CASSASGNEQFF. The CDR3 DNA is TGTGCCAGCTCAGCAAGCGGTAATGAGCAGTTCTTC.

The rearrangement links TRBV5-6 to TRBJ2-6; the D gene is possibly TRBD2 (5 bases). The germline CDR1 and CDR2 sequences are SGHDT and YYEEEE. The CDR3 is 15 amino acids. The V gene lost 7 bases and the J gene lost 2 bases, with 13 bases spanning the gap. The CDR3 nucleotides are TGTGCCAGCGCTCAGGCGGGCACTGGGGCCAACGTCCTGACTTTC. It yields the protein CASAQAGTGANVLTF.

The chain joins TRBV3-1 (or the pseudogene TRBV3-2) to TRBJ1-2, with 7 bases identical to TRBD1. The V segment lost 2 bases and the J segment 7 bases; nucleotides outside the gene matches: 4. The length of the CDR3 is 13 residues. From germline, CDR1 is LGHDT and CDR2 YNNKEL (reference sequence). Here the CDR3 reads CASSQNRGPGYTF. CDR3 coding DNA: TGTGCCAGCAGCCAAAACAGGGGTCCTGGCTACACCTTC.